The 25 T cell receptor beta chains reported below all come from one sample, sequenced in a study of T cell repertoires in cytomegalovirus infection. From the reads, TCRdb called clonotypes with MiXCR, one entry per CDR3 protein. The table has 150,000 to 200,000 distinct CDR3 sequences, over 13% seen once. What was sequenced was PBMCs. These receptors were collected from a human donor in good health (CMV status not recorded). Some clones in this sample may be carry-over from other donors' samples.

This clonotype was observed at least ten times. CDR3 amino acids: CASSLRRGVREKLFF. CDR3 sequence (DNA): TGTGCCAGCAGCTTGCGGAGGGGAGTACGGGAAAAACTGTTTTTT. The chain is built from TRBV7-8 and TRBJ1-4; D is perhaps TRBD1 (5 bases). V dropped 3 bases and J dropped 8 bases, with 16 bases sitting between them. The germline V gene has CDR1 SGHVS and CDR2 FQNEAQ. The CDR3 runs to 15 residues.

This clonotype has at least ten counts. The chain carries TRBV7-2 and TRBJ1-2; maybe TRBD1 (6 bases). The V gene's germline CDR1 is SGHTA and CDR2 FQGNSA. Trimming left V 6 bases short and J 8 bases short, with 22 bases between. This CDR3 has 15 residues. In nucleotides, the CDR3 is TGTGCCAGCAGATCTTCGGGGGCGGATCCCGTGGGCTACACCTTC. It specifies CASRSSGADPVGYTF.

The CDR3 bases are TGCAGCGTCCCGCCAGGGGCCGTAGGGATTGAAGCTTTCTTT. Encoded protein: CSVPPGAVGIEAFF. This sequence joins TRBV29-1 and TRBJ1-1, with TRBD1 as a possible D gene (6 bases). With 6 bases removed from V and 7 bases from J, the gap between germline ends came to 21 bases. Germline V gives CDR1 SQVTM, CDR2 ANQGSEA. The CDR3 runs 14 residues.

This clonotype was counted at least ten times. The chain carries TRBV7-2 and TRBJ2-7; D unclear. V gave up 3 bases and J gave up 0 bases, with 12 bases separating them. Germline lookup yields CDR1 SGHTA and CDR2 FQGNSA. This CDR3 comprises 15 residues. The CDR3 reads CASSLSSSVSYEQYF. CDR3 in DNA: TGTGCCAGCAGCTTGTCATCCAGTGTCTCCTACGAGCAGTACTTC.

This clonotype has a handful of counts. The V call is TRBV4-3, the J call TRBJ2-1; D uncertain. The V gene's germline CDR1 is LGHNA and CDR2 YSLEER. This CDR3 comprises 16 residues. V was clipped by 4 bases and J by 2 bases, with 15 bases between them. The CDR3 DNA is TGCGCCAGCAGCCGGAATAGGATAGAGACCTACAATGAGCAGTTCTTC. Amino acid sequence: CASSRNRIETYNEQFF.

This clonotype was seen at least ten times. The V gene is TRBV7-6, the J gene TRBJ2-5; TRBD2 might be the D (6 bases). The germline gives CDR1 SGHVS, CDR2 FNYEAQ. Trimming pared 5 bases from V and 3 bases from J, leaving 19 bases between. This CDR3 contains 16 residues. The CDR3 region has the DNA TGTGCCAGCAGCCAACTGCTTGGACGGGGGAAAGAGACCCAGTACTTC. The encoded protein is CASSQLLGRGKETQYF. Full variable domain (remainder filled in from reference TRBV7-6 and TRBJ2-5): GAGVSQSPRYKVTKRGQDVALRCDPISGHVSLYWYRQALGQGPEFLTYFNYEAQQDKSGLPNDRFSAERPEGSISTLTIQRTEQRDSAMYRCASSQLLGRGKETQYFGPGTRLLVL.

The chain has TRBV20-1 and TRBJ1-1; perhaps TRBD1 as D (6 bases). V was clipped by 4 bases and J by 0 bases, with 15 bases between them. CDR1 is DFQATT and CDR2 is SNEGSKA in the germline V gene (reference sequence). The CDR3 has 15 residues. The CDR3 is CSANRDGGMNTEAFF. The DNA for the CDR3 is TGCAGTGCTAACAGGGATGGGGGGATGAACACTGAAGCTTTCTTT.

This chain joins TRBV23-1 and TRBJ2-5, with D perhaps matching TRBD1 (5 bases). TRBV23-1 belongs to the ORF category, with a function that is uncertain. The CDR3 loop spans 15 amino acids. Trimming took off 3 bases at V and 5 bases at J, with 16 bases between the two ends. For the CDR3, the DNA is TGCGCCAGCAGTCACCTCGGACATGGCCGGGAGACCCAGTACTTC. Translating gives CASSHLGHGRETQYF.

This clonotype has more than one count but fewer than ten. V usage is TRBV7-9 and J usage is TRBJ2-7; perhaps TRBD1 as D (6 bases). Germline CDR1 and CDR2: SEHNR and FQNEAQ (reference sequence). V lost 1 base, J lost 3 bases, and 10 bases lay in between. This CDR3 has 14 residues. CDR3 in amino acids: CASSLDWGHYEQYF. The CDR3, as DNA: TGTGCCAGCAGCTTAGATTGGGGGCACTACGAGCAGTACTTC.

The chain uses TRBV12-3 or TRBV12-4 and TRBJ1-2; TRBD1 matches at 9 bases. V was clipped by 3 bases and J by 0 bases; unmatched bases: 2. This CDR3 contains 15 residues. The CDR3: CASSFRDRANYGYTF. The CDR3 region has the DNA TGTGCCAGCAGTTTCCGGGACAGGGCTAACTATGGCTACACCTTC.

This clonotype was picked up many times. The genes are TRBV7-8 and TRBJ2-6, with D possibly TRBD1 on 6 matching bases. V lost 2 bases, J lost 0 bases, and 17 bases lay in between. Germline CDR1 reads SGHVS; CDR2 reads FQNEAQ. The CDR3 sequence is 19 residues long. The CDR3 nucleotides read TGTGCCAGCAGCTTAATTCGGGGACACTCTTACTCTGGGGCCAACGTCCTGACTTTC. Amino acids: CASSLIRGHSYSGANVLTF.

There are many counts of this clonotype. The chain couples TRBV12-3 or TRBV12-4 to TRBJ2-2; the match to TRBD2 covers 14 bases. With V trimmed by 6 bases and J by 7 bases, 4 bases remained unmatched. CDR3 length equals 15 residues. The CDR3 reads CASRGLAGVDGELFF. The DNA of the CDR3 is TGTGCCAGCAGGGGACTAGCGGGAGTGGACGGGGAGCTGTTTTTT.

This clonotype was seen a few times. The rearrangement links TRBV29-1 to TRBJ2-1, with D unresolved. Germline values: CDR1 SQVTM, CDR2 ANQGSEA. This CDR3 region has 12 residues. Trimming pared 2 bases from V and 5 bases from J, leaving 7 bases between. The CDR3 region is CSVERTDNEQFF. The DNA for the CDR3 is TGCAGCGTTGAAAGGACCGACAATGAGCAGTTCTTC.

This chain joins TRBV7-3 and TRBJ2-2; D is tentatively TRBD1 or TRBD2 (5 bases each). V lost 6 bases, J lost 4 bases, and 9 bases lay in between. This CDR3 is built from 13 residues. Per germline, CDR1 SGHTA and CDR2 FQGTGA. The CDR3 here is CASRPGTTGELFF. CDR3 coding DNA: TGTGCCAGCAGACCAGGGACCACCGGGGAGCTGTTTTTT.

This clonotype occurred a few times. The genes are TRBV28 and TRBJ2-7; 8 bases fit TRBD1. Germline V gene sequence: CDR1 MDHEN, CDR2 SYDVKM. With 8 bases clipped from V and 4 bases from J, the junction kept 7 bases outside the gene matches. CDR3 length: 13 residues. The CDR3 DNA reads TGTGCCAGCGGGCAGGGGGCTGTTTACGAGCAGTACTTC. Encoded protein: CASGQGAVYEQYF.

This clonotype was observed a few times. The DNA for the CDR3 is TGCGCCAGCAGCCCAGATGGACAGAATCAGCCCCAGCATTTT. Residues: CASSPDGQNQPQHF. The V call is TRBV5-1, the J call TRBJ1-5, with a weak D call TRBD1 (6 bases). This CDR3 spans 14 amino acids. Germline-derived CDR1 and CDR2 are SGHRS and YFSETQ. V gave up 4 bases and J gave up 4 bases, with 12 bases separating them.

Many counts were recorded for this clonotype. The chain employs TRBV6-1 and TRBJ2-5, with TRBD2 matching over 9 bases. The germline V gene encodes CDR1 MNHNS and CDR2 SASEGT. This CDR3 region has 15 residues. Trimming took 6 bases from V and 5 from J; bases not matched to a gene: 10. CDR3 residues: CASRSRRGGRETQYF. The DNA for the CDR3 is TGTGCCAGCAGGTCGAGGCGGGGGGGCCGTGAGACCCAGTACTTC.

This clonotype has a handful of counts. This chain links TRBV29-1 with TRBJ2-3, with unresolved D. The CDR3 is made up of 10 amino acids. V dropped 6 bases and J dropped 0 bases, with 1 base sitting between them. Germline V CDR1 and CDR2: SQVTM, ANQGSEA. The CDR3: CSVSTDTQYF. CDR3 DNA: TGCAGCGTAAGCACAGATACGCAGTATTTT.

This rearrangement joins TRBV5-1 to TRBJ2-5; D ambiguous. V lost 4 bases to trimming and J lost 2 bases, with 12 bases between them. The CDR3 covers 14 residues. Germline V gives CDR1 SGHRS, CDR2 YFSETQ. In DNA form, the CDR3 reads TGCGCCAGCAGCGTGGGTCAACGACAAGAGACCCAGTACTTC. This translates into CASSVGQRQETQYF.

In regard to this clonotype: A much more abundant neighbour one base away suggests this may be a read error. V is TRBV27 and J is TRBJ2-6; TRBD1 is a possible D gene (5 bases). The CDR3 length is 15 residues. The germline CDR1 and CDR2 sequences are MNHEY and SMNVEV (reference sequence). The CDR3 region has the DNA TGTGCCAGCAGTTTGCGAGACTCTGGGGCCAACGTCCCGACTTTC. This gives the protein CASSLRDSGANVPTF.

The V call is TRBV19, the J call TRBJ2-1; D remains unclear. CDR3 length: 12 residues. Trimming pared 8 bases from V and 7 bases from J, leaving 12 bases between. Germline lookup yields CDR1 LNHDA and CDR2 SQIVND (reference sequence). The CDR3 region is CASEGVWNEQFF. The CDR3 region has the DNA TGTGCCAGTGAAGGCGTGTGGAATGAGCAGTTCTTC.

This clonotype was observed at least ten times. The V call is TRBV4-3, the J call TRBJ1-2; 10 bases match TRBD1. CDR3 size: 18 residues. Germline values: CDR1 LGHNA, CDR2 YSLEER. V shed 0 bases, J shed 1 base, and the junction held 8 bases outside the gene matches. The CDR3 protein is CASSQEFWTGGINYGYTF. The CDR3 region has the DNA TGCGCCAGCAGCCAAGAATTTTGGACAGGGGGTATTAACTATGGCTACACCTTC.

The chain has TRBV28 and TRBJ2-7; 10 nucleotides agree with TRBD2. Trimming took 2 bases from V and 7 from J; bases not matched to a gene: 8. Germline CDR1 is MDHEN and CDR2 is SYDVKM. CDR3 length equals 15 residues. The CDR3, as DNA: TGTGCCAGCAGTTTAAGTACAGCGGGAGGGGGTGAGCAGTACTTC. Translating gives CASSLSTAGGGEQYF.

The sample holds many counts of this clonotype. The gene calls are TRBV28 and TRBJ2-3; 9 bases are shared with TRBD1. Germline lookup yields CDR1 MDHEN and CDR2 SYDVKM. The V segment lost 6 bases and the J segment 0 bases; nucleotides outside the gene matches: 7. This CDR3 is built from 16 residues. CDR3 nucleotides: TGTGCCAGCAGCCAAGGACAGGGGTTTAGCACAGATACGCAGTATTTT. Its protein product is CASSQGQGFSTDTQYF.

The chain combines TRBV19 with TRBJ1-3, with D hard to call. CDR3 size: 13 residues. CDR1 and CDR2 from the germline V gene are LNHDA and SQIVND (reference sequence). Trimming shortened V by 5 bases and J by 2 bases, and 7 bases separated the two germline ends. This chain's CDR3 is CASSQGPGNTIYF. CDR3 sequence (DNA): TGTGCCAGTAGTCAAGGCCCTGGAAACACCATATATTTT.